This T cell receptor (beta chain) was captured in a study of naive CD8 T cells in extremely preterm neonates. Overall study results and limits: Preterm infants showed shorter CDR3s, fewer N additions and less trimming than older groups. Compared with all age groups, preterm neonates showed less repertoire richness.

Elective cesarean births at about 37-42 weeks, without labor or membrane rupture, supplied the cord blood. Sorted cells: live naive CD8+ T cells, CD45RA+CCR7+, Annexin V-negative. Sorted naive CD8+ T cell numbers ranged ~18,000 to ~100,000. As for this clone: The antigen is undetermined.

The assay was immunoSEQ multiplex PCR, and TCRdb's table has in-frame clones only and misses some. The sample lists approximately 6,300 clones, 98% occurring once. Sequenced material: naive CD8+ T cells from cord blood. The receptor was isolated from a newborn in good health.

CDR3 bases: TGTGCCATCAGAGTCTTCAGCGGGAGTATCAACGAGCAGTACTTC. Amino acids: CAIRVFSGSINEQYF. The rearrangement uses TRBV10-3 and TRBJ2-7; TRBD2 agrees at 8 bases. With 6 bases clipped from V and 5 bases from J, the junction kept 12 bases outside the gene matches. CDR3 size: 15 residues. CDR1 and CDR2 (germline): ENHRY, SYGVKD.